What follows describes a single T cell receptor beta chain. Germline CDR1 and CDR2: SGHTA and FQGTGA. The V and J ends lost 5 bases and 10 bases respectively, with 12 bases between them. The CDR3 is made up of 12 amino acids. In the source study's methods: The assay estimated nucleated cells by amplifying reference gene primers. The data were produced by immunoSEQ multiplex PCR, yet TCRdb's version contains in-frame clones alone and is incomplete. For V, J and clone size, that table is used; D and trimming come from the DNA. This table holds around 130,000 clones, approximately 84% found once. These data originate in a study of blood T cell repertoires in COVID-19. Study details: Donors in the United States, Italy and Spain gave samples during acute or convalescent COVID-19. Sources were T cells, B-cell-depleted T cells, or PBMCs; the material itself was cDNA or gDNA.

Sequenced input: peripheral blood. The receptor was derived from a woman aged 45-65 years who had recovered from COVID-19. V gene TRBV7-3 combines with J gene TRBJ2-1; TRBD1 might be the D (6 bases). CDR3 sequence reads: CASSPQGKEQFF. The CDR3 DNA sequence: TGTGCCAGCAGCCCGCAGGGGAAGGAGCAGTTCTTC.